The T cell receptor (beta chain) under discussion was sequenced for a study of early T cells in non-severe SARS-CoV-2 infection. On the study more broadly: From unsorted whole blood, bulk RNA was sequenced, and the chains remained unpaired. Findings and caveats of the study: Anti-spike CD8 specificities were favored by VDJdb matching, whose results missed private and CD4 specificities.

In its sample, this clonotype is medium-sized (0.01 to 0.1%). What it binds is not known. Unique molecular identifiers (one per individual cDNA molecule) were attached. TCRdb reprocessed the 5' RACE reads with MiXCR, giving one entry per CDR3 protein. Among roughly 24,000 distinct CDR3 sequences listed, about 3.8% were seen once. Per germline, CDR1 SGHAT and CDR2 FQNNGV. The CDR3 is 12 amino acids. The germline V and J ends were trimmed by 5 bases and 7 bases, with 11 bases remaining between them. This chain joins TRBV11-2 and TRBJ1-2; possible D gene TRBD1, 5 bases. This clonotype was sampled from an adult who was a healthcare worker with PCR-confirmed SARS-CoV-2 infection or an uninfected control (not recorded which). The sample consisted of whole blood. The CDR3 nucleotides are TGTGCCAGCAGCCCGCGCGGGGCTGGCTACACCTTC. Amino acids: CASSPRGAGYTF.